These T cell receptor beta chains were read from a single sample in a study of blood T cell repertoires in COVID-19. Assay used: immunoSEQ multiplex PCR; TCRdb lists only in-frame clones, some missing. The table shows roughly 200,000 clones, with around nine tenths occurring only once. Sequencing used PBMCs or T cells enriched from blood (not recorded which). These receptor sequences come from a woman aged 25 to 39 who had been exposed to COVID-19. CDR3s include the opening cysteine and the closing phenylalanine or tryptophan. The order of the fields is V gene, J gene, D gene, clone size, CDR3 DNA, CDR3 protein. The D gene is left open where the match is weak. Size tells how often a clone was seen (once, few, many) or the class of an expanded clone, and some rows leave it out.

TRBV24-1	TRBJ2-5	TRBD1	-	TGTGCCACCAGTGAATGGGACAGCCGGGGTGAAGAGACCCAGTACTTC	CATSEWDSRGEETQYF
TRBV4-2	TRBJ2-7	-	-	TGTGCCAGCAGCCAAGAACCCAGGGCCCCCTACGAGCAGTACTTC	CASSQEPRAPYEQYF
TRBV2	TRBJ2-5	TRBD1	-	TGTGCCAGCAGGCCGGACAGGGGGAAAGAGACCCAGTACTTC	CASRPDRGKETQYF
TRBV30	TRBJ1-2	-	-	TGTGCCTGGTGGCAGGGGATGGGTGGCTACACCTTC	CAWWQGMGGYTF
TRBV3-1/TRBV3-2	TRBJ2-7	-	-	TGTGCCAGCAGCCAAGGGAACCTTCTAGCCCACGAGCAGTACTTC	CASSQGNLLAHEQYF
TRBV5-1	TRBJ1-5	TRBD1	-	TGCGCCAGCAGCCTGACAGGGAATAGCAATCAGCCCCAGCATTTT	CASSLTGNSNQPQHF
TRBV5-6	TRBJ2-6	-	-	TGTGCCAGCAGCTTGCGGGTCTCATCCTCTGGGGCCAACGTCCTGACTTTC	CASSLRVSSSGANVLTF
TRBV18	TRBJ1-1	TRBD1	-	TGTGCCAGCTCACTCCTACAGGGGGCAAAGACTGAAGCTTTCTTT	CASSLLQGAKTEAFF
TRBV5-1	TRBJ1-5	-	-	TGCGCCAGCAGCTTTGACGGGATGGAGAATCAGCCCCAGCATTTT	CASSFDGMENQPQHF
TRBV10-3	TRBJ1-4	TRBD1	-	TGTGCCATCAGTGAAACCAGGGGGAATGCTAATGAAAAACTGTTTTTT	CAISETRGNANEKLFF
TRBV27	TRBJ1-2	-	few	TGTGCCAGCAGTACGGACAGAAATATTAACTATGGCTACACCTTC	CASSTDRNINYGYTF
TRBV29-1	TRBJ2-2	-	-	TGCAGCGTCCGCGCGGGTAACACCGGGGAGCTGTTTTTT	CSVRAGNTGELFF
TRBV11-2	TRBJ2-7	TRBD2	-	TGTGCCAGCAGCTGGACGGGGGGGCTTCTTGAGCAGTACTTC	CASSWTGGLLEQYF
TRBV2	TRBJ2-7	-	-	TGTGCCAGCAGAAGGGGGGGTGAGCCAGCACCCTTCGGCTACGAGCAGTACTTC	CASRRGGEPAPFGYEQYF
TRBV7-2	TRBJ1-1	-	-	TGTGCCAGCAGCTTAGCTGCAGACGGGAGCACTGAAGCTTTCTTT	CASSLAADGSTEAFF
TRBV12-5	TRBJ1-5	-	-	TGTGCTAGCGGGGGGGGAACTGAAACCGGCGGCAATCAGCCCCAGCATTTT	CASGGGTETGGNQPQHF
TRBV27	TRBJ2-7	TRBD1	-	TGTGCCAGCAGTGCCTTCACAGGACAGGACTACGAGCAGTACTTC	CASSAFTGQDYEQYF
TRBV12-3/TRBV12-4	TRBJ1-1	-	-	TGTGCCAGCAGTCTAGGACAAGACACTGAAGCTTTCTTT	CASSLGQDTEAFF
TRBV19	TRBJ1-5	TRBD1	-	TGTGCCAGCGACAGGGGGACATTTCAGCCCCAGCATTTT	CASDRGTFQPQHF
TRBV3-1/TRBV3-2	TRBJ1-1	-	-	TGTGCCAGCAGCCAAGACCCCCCCCATGCGATGAACACTGAAGCTTTCTTT	CASSQDPPHAMNTEAFF
TRBV4-2	TRBJ1-1	TRBD1	-	TGTGCCAGCAGCCAAGGACCGGGACAGGGGATTTCTGAAGCTTTCTTT	CASSQGPGQGISEAFF
TRBV19	TRBJ1-2	-	-	TGTGCCAGTAGTACCCCCTCGGCCGGGAGTAACTATGGCTACACCTTC	CASSTPSAGSNYGYTF
TRBV21-1	TRBJ2-3	-	-	TGTGCCAGCAGCCCCCATGGGGCTAGCGGGGGGGATGAGAGAGATACGCAGTATTTT	CASSPHGASGGDERDTQYF
TRBV30	TRBJ2-1	-	-	TGTGCCTGGAAAAGGGGGTGGCAGGAGGACAATGAGCAGTTCTTC	CAWKRGWQEDNEQFF
TRBV28	TRBJ2-5	TRBD1	-	TGTGCCAGCAGTAGGACAGGGGAGGAGACCCAGTACTTC	CASSRTGEETQYF
TRBV5-1	TRBJ2-3	TRBD2	-	TGCGCCAGCAGCTTGGAGCCCGGGACTAGCGGGAGTTCAACAGATACGCAGTATTTT	CASSLEPGTSGSSTDTQYF
TRBV29-1	TRBJ2-3	-	-	TGCAGCGCCCGCGGGACTCCAGATACGCAGTATTTT	CSARGTPDTQYF
TRBV12-3/TRBV12-4	TRBJ1-3	-	-	TGTGCCAGCAGTCCCCCCTTGGGAAACACCATATATTTT	CASSPPLGNTIYF
TRBV15	TRBJ1-6	-	few	TGTGCCACCAGCAGAGATCAGGGTTTAATTCGGCCCCTCCACTTT	CATSRDQGLIRPLHF
TRBV6-4	TRBJ1-6	TRBD1	-	TGTGCCAGCAGACGACAGGGATCCTATAATTCACCCCTCCACTTT	CASRRQGSYNSPLHF
TRBV27	TRBJ1-2	-	once	TGTGCCAGCAGTCTACGAGGGGGGGTTAAAGGCTACACCTTC	CASSLRGGVKGYTF
TRBV9	TRBJ1-4	TRBD1	-	TGTGCCAGCAGCGCAGCGACAGGGGGACATGAAAAACTGTTTTTT	CASSAATGGHEKLFF
TRBV11-2	TRBJ2-1	TRBD2	-	TGTGCCAGCAGCTCAAAGGGACTAGCGGAGGATGAGCAGTTCTTC	CASSSKGLAEDEQFF
TRBV4-1	TRBJ2-5	-	-	TGCGCCAGCAGCCAAGAAAGCAGGGGTGGAGAGACCCAGTACTTC	CASSQESRGGETQYF
TRBV6-1	TRBJ2-7	-	-	TGTGCCAGCAGTGAATTTTTTGCGGCAGGGGAAGGTTACGAGCAGTACTTC	CASSEFFAAGEGYEQYF
TRBV28	TRBJ1-4	TRBD1	once	TGTGCCAGCAGTTTCCAGGACAGGGCTGAAAAACTGTTTTTT	CASSFQDRAEKLFF
TRBV10-3	TRBJ2-2	TRBD1	-	TGTGCCATCAGTTTTTCCCCTATACAGGGGGCTTTTGACACCGGGGAGCTGTTTTTT	CAISFSPIQGAFDTGELFF
TRBV5-4	TRBJ2-1	-	-	TGTGCCAGCAGCTTGGCCGCAGGGACCTACAATGAGCAGTTCTTC	CASSLAAGTYNEQFF
TRBV5-1	TRBJ1-1	-	-	TGCGCCAGCAGCCCTTCGGGGACTGAAGCTTTCTTT	CASSPSGTEAFF
TRBV5-1	TRBJ1-1	TRBD1	-	TGCGCCAGCTCCCGGACAGGGGTGGATAACACTGAAGCTTTCTTT	CASSRTGVDNTEAFF
TRBV2	TRBJ2-7	-	-	TGTGCCAGCACGTATATGCAGGGTAACTACGAGCAGTACTTC	CASTYMQGNYEQYF
TRBV18	TRBJ1-1	TRBD1	-	TGTGCCAGCTCACCGGAGGGGGCCTACACTGAAGCTTTCTTT	CASSPEGAYTEAFF